The 22 T cell receptor beta chains presented below share a single source sample, sequenced in a study of T-cell reconstitution after alpha-beta-depleted transplantation in children. Unique molecular identifiers were used to barcode this TCRbeta library. TCRdb passed the PCR reads through MiXCR, listing each CDR3 protein once. The sample shows about 980,000 distinct CDR3 sequences, about 30% of them seen only once. The specimen was PBMCs, mostly from graft donor cells, collected 360 days after TCRalphabeta/CD19-depleted stem cell transplant. These receptors all come from a boy younger than two who had a stem cell transplant for SCID, so the T cells may come from the graft donor.

The chain carries TRBV25-1 and TRBJ1-5; D is undetermined. Between the trimmed V and J ends, which lost 11 bases and 0 bases, there was a span of 17 bases. Germline V gives CDR1 MGHDK, CDR2 SYGVNS. There are 15 residues in the CDR3. The CDR3 reads CACCRGTYSNQPQHF. The CDR3 DNA is TGTGCCTGCTGCCGGGGAACCTATAGCAATCAGCCCCAGCATTTT.

This clonotype was seen once. The V gene is TRBV20-1, the J gene TRBJ1-3; D is unresolved. The CDR3 length is 12 residues. Germline values: CDR1 DFQATT, CDR2 SNEGSKA (reference sequence). Trimming left V 2 bases short and J 6 bases short, with 8 bases between. The CDR3: CSARLGLNTIYF. As DNA, the CDR3 is TGCAGTGCTAGACTTGGTTTAAACACCATATATTTT.

J is TRBJ2-2 and V is TRBV5-1, with D unresolved. CDR3 length: 15 amino acids. The germline V gene has CDR1 SGHRS and CDR2 YFSETQ. V shed 0 bases and J shed 8 bases, with 14 bases lying between them. CDR3 residues: CASSLAAAIPGELFF. CDR3 in DNA: TGCGCCAGCAGCTTGGCCGCGGCAATCCCGGGGGAGCTGTTTTTT.

The chain carries TRBV7-7 and TRBJ2-7, with D hard to call. V dropped 1 base and J dropped 0 bases, with 10 bases sitting between them. This CDR3 has 15 amino acids. Germline V gene sequence: CDR1 SSHAT, CDR2 FNYEAQ (reference sequence). The CDR3, as DNA: TGTGCCAGCAGCTTAGATACCGAGCACTCCTACGAGCAGTACTTC. It yields the protein CASSLDTEHSYEQYF.

The chain joins TRBV7-2 to TRBJ2-5, with D perhaps matching TRBD1 (6 bases). The V and J ends lost 0 bases and 5 bases respectively, with 13 bases between them. The CDR3 consists of 15 residues. CDR1 is SGHTA, CDR2 FQGNSA, per germline. CDR3 loop: CASSLARRGHETQYF. Written as DNA, the CDR3 is TGTGCCAGCAGCTTAGCTCGCAGGGGACATGAGACCCAGTACTTC.

CDR3 bases: TGTGCCAGCAGCTTAGTGTCAGCGGGGGCCCAAGAGACCCAGTACTTC. It specifies CASSLVSAGAQETQYF. The chain links TRBV7-2 to TRBJ2-5; 8 bases map to TRBD2. Germline assignment: CDR1 SGHTA and CDR2 FQGNSA. The CDR3 sequence is 16 residues long. Unmatched junction bases numbered 5, after V lost 1 base and J lost 1 base.

This chain uses TRBV5-1 with TRBJ2-7, with 8 bases matching TRBD1. Trimming removed 5 bases from V and 5 bases from J; junction bases left unmatched: 6. The V gene's germline CDR1 is SGHRS and CDR2 YFSETQ. There are 13 residues in the CDR3. CDR3: CASRQGQGHEQYF. CDR3 coding DNA: TGCGCCAGCAGACAAGGACAGGGCCACGAGCAGTACTTC.

This chain links TRBV2 with TRBJ2-3; no clear D gene. Germline V lookup: CDR1 SNHLY, CDR2 FYNNEI. Between the trimmed V and J ends, which lost 10 bases and 0 bases, there was a span of 14 bases. This CDR3 region has 14 residues. The CDR3 reads CAISILSSTDTQYF. The CDR3 DNA sequence: TGTGCCATAAGTATACTTTCTAGCACAGATACGCAGTATTTT.

This clonotype was picked up a small number of times. V usage is TRBV9 and J usage is TRBJ2-7; TRBD2 matches at 12 bases. The CDR3 consists of 14 residues. Germline V gene lookup returns CDR1 SGDLS and CDR2 YYNGEE. Trimming cost V 2 bases and J 6 bases; bases outside gene matches: 3. CDR3 region: CASSVLAGGLEQYF. The CDR3 DNA sequence: TGTGCCAGCAGCGTTCTAGCGGGGGGGCTCGAGCAGTACTTC.

There are a few counts of this clonotype. This sequence joins TRBV7-3 and TRBJ2-7; tentatively, D is TRBD2 (5 bases). V was shortened by 5 bases and J by 3 bases, with 11 bases between the two germline ends. The CDR3 sequence is 13 residues long. Germline V gene sequence: CDR1 SGHTA, CDR2 FQGTGA. Here the CDR3 DNA reads TGTGCCAGCAGCCGAGGGTCGAACTACGAGCAGTACTTC. Translation: CASSRGSNYEQYF.

This clonotype came up a few times. The V call is TRBV4-1, the J call TRBJ1-5; D call uncertain. Germline loops: CDR1 MGHRA, CDR2 YSYEKL. Trimming shortened V by 1 base and J by 4 bases, and 5 bases separated the two germline ends. This CDR3 is 13 amino acids long. CDR3 in amino acids: CASSQVGNQPQHF. As DNA, the CDR3 is TGCGCCAGCAGCCAAGTGGGGAATCAGCCCCAGCATTTT.

In this sample, this clonotype turned up a few times. V gene TRBV9 combines with J gene TRBJ2-3; 8 bases are a match to TRBD1. This CDR3 has 16 amino acids. CDR1 is SGDLS, CDR2 YYNGEE, per germline. V lost 2 bases and J lost 5; bases outside the gene matches: 10. This chain's CDR3 is CASSVRGQGIGDTQYF. CDR3 DNA: TGTGCCAGCAGCGTGCGCGGACAGGGAATAGGAGATACGCAGTATTTT. Full variable domain (outside the CDR3, taken from reference TRBV9 and TRBJ2-3): DSGVTQTPKHLITATGQRVTLRCSPRSGDLSVYWYQQSLDQGLQFLIQYYNGEERAKGNILERFSAQQFPDLHSELNLSSLELGDSALYFCASSVRGQGIGDTQYFGPGTRLTVL.

The V call is TRBV5-1, the J call TRBJ1-1; D perhaps matches TRBD1 (5 bases). The CDR3 totals 15 residues. The V gene's germline CDR1 is SGHRS and CDR2 YFSETQ. The V and J ends lost 0 bases and 3 bases respectively, with 12 bases between them. The DNA of the CDR3 is TGCGCCAGCAGCTTGGGCGTCAGGGTAGACACTGAAGCTTTCTTT. This sequence encodes CASSLGVRVDTEAFF.

The genes are TRBV5-1 and TRBJ2-7; D may be TRBD1 (5 bases). V lost 5 bases and J 6 bases, leaving 15 bases between the germline ends. Germline loops: CDR1 SGHRS, CDR2 YFSETQ. This CDR3 comprises 13 residues. The CDR3 sequence is CASRGDLLGEQYF. CDR3 nucleotides: TGCGCCAGCAGAGGGGATTTACTGGGCGAGCAGTACTTC.

This clonotype has just a few counts. The rearrangement uses TRBV21-1 and TRBJ1-2; TRBD1 is the table's D call, not checked against the DNA. TRBV21-1 is flagged as a pseudogene. CDR3 length: 15 residues. The CDR3 DNA reads as TGTGCCAGCAGCAAAGGGGACAGTCCTAACTATGGCTACACCTTC. Encoded protein: CASSKGDSPNYGYTF.

The chain links TRBV4-1 to TRBJ2-1; TRBD1 matches 8 bases. The trim removed 1 base at V and 2 bases at J, leaving 7 bases unmatched. Germline CDR1 and CDR2: MGHRA and YSYEKL. CDR3 length: 17 residues. The CDR3 DNA sequence: TGCGCCAGCAGCCAAGGACAGGGGCCCGACCCCTACAATGAGCAGTTCTTC. Its translation is CASSQGQGPDPYNEQFF.

The V and J genes are TRBV18 and TRBJ2-1, with 9 bases matching TRBD1. CDR3 length equals 18 residues. Unmatched junction bases numbered 17, after V lost 3 bases and J lost 8 bases. Germline CDR1 and CDR2: KGHSH and LQKENI. CDR3 DNA sequence: TGTGCCAGCTCACCTCCGTTGTGGGGACAGGGTGGTCGCGATGAGCAGTTCTTC. Translating gives CASSPPLWGQGGRDEQFF.

This chain connects TRBV12-3 or TRBV12-4 to TRBJ2-2; D not certain. Trimming took off 6 bases at V and 8 bases at J, with 13 bases between the two ends. CDR3 size: 13 residues. In nucleotides, the CDR3 is TGTGCCAGCAGCCCCGACTTCGCGGGGGAGCTGTTTTTT. This sequence encodes CASSPDFAGELFF.

The chain links TRBV5-1 to TRBJ2-7, with D possibly matching TRBD1 (6 bases). The CDR3 extends over 16 amino acids. Trimming took 1 base from V and 4 from J, leaving 18 bases between them. Germline V gene sequence: CDR1 SGHRS, CDR2 YFSETQ. This CDR3 reads CASSLYAARGIYEQYF. In DNA, the CDR3 is TGCGCCAGCAGCTTGTACGCCGCCAGGGGAATATACGAGCAGTACTTC.

This clonotype was seen a single time. The rearrangement uses TRBV12-3 or TRBV12-4 and TRBJ2-3; possibly TRBD2 for D (6 bases). V gave up 7 bases and J gave up 0 bases, with 14 bases separating them. The CDR3 covers 15 residues. CDR3 in DNA: TGTGCCAGCACCCACGAGGGAGGTAGCACAGATACGCAGTATTTT. Amino acids: CASTHEGGSTDTQYF.

Here the CDR3 reads CSALLAGDYNEQFF. The CDR3 DNA reads as TGCAGTGCCCTACTAGCGGGGGACTACAATGAGCAGTTCTTC. The chain joins TRBV20-1 to TRBJ2-1, with TRBD2 identical over 11 bases. V lost 6 bases to trimming and J lost 3 bases; unmatched junction nucleotides: 4. The V gene's germline CDR1 is DFQATT and CDR2 SNEGSKA (reference sequence). This CDR3 contains 14 residues.

This clonotype was counted at least ten times. The chain is built from TRBV12-3 or TRBV12-4 and TRBJ2-3; 7 bases line up with TRBD2. There are 15 residues in the CDR3. V shed 5 bases, J shed 4 bases, and the junction held 9 bases outside the gene matches. CDR3 in amino acids: CASSPRGREADTQYF. In nucleotides, the CDR3 is TGTGCCAGCAGTCCACGGGGGAGGGAAGCAGATACGCAGTATTTT.